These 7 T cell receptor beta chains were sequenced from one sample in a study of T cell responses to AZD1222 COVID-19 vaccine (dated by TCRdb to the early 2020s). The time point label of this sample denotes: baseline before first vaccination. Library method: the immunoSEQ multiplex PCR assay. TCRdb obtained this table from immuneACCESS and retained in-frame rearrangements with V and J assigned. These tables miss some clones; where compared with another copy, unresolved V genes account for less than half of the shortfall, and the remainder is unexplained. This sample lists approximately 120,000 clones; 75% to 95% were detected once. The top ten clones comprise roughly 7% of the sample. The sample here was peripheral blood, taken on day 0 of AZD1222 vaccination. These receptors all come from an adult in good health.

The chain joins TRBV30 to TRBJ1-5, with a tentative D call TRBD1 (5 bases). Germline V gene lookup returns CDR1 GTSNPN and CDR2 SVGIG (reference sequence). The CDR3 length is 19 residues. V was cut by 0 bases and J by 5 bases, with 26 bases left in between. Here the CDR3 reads CAWSVLRDWAARGDQPQHF. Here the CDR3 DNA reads TGTGCCTGGAGTGTACTTCGGGACTGGGCAGCTAGAGGGGATCAGCCCCAGCATTTT.

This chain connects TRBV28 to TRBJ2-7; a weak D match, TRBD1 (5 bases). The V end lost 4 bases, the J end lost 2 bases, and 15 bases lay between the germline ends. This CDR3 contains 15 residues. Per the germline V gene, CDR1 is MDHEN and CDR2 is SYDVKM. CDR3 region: CASSSSDTGTYEQYF. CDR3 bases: TGTGCCAGCAGTTCCTCGGACACTGGGACCTACGAGCAGTACTTC.

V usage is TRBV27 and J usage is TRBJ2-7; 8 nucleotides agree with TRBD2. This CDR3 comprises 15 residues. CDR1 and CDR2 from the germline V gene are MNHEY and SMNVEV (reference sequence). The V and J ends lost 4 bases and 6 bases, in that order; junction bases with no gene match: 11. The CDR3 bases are TGTGCCAGCAGTTCCCTAACTACTAGCGGTGGCGAGCAGTACTTC. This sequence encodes CASSSLTTSGGEQYF.

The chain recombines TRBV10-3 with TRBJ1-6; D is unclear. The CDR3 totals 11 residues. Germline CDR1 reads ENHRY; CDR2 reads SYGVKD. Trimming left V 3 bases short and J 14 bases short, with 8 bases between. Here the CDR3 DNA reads TGTGCCATCAGTGATTCAAAGGCCCTCCACTTT. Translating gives CAISDSKALHF.

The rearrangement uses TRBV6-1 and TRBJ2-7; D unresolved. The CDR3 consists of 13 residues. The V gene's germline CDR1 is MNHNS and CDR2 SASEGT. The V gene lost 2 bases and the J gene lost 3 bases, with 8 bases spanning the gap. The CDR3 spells CASSEIRVYEQYF. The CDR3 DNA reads TGTGCCAGCAGTGAAATCCGGGTCTACGAGCAGTACTTC.

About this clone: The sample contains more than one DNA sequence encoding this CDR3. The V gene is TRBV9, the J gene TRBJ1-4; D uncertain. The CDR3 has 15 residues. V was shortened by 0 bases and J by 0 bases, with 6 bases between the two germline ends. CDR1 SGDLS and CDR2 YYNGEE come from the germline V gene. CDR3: CASSVGGATNEKLFF. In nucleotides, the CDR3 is TGTGCCAGCAGCGTAGGCGGAGCAACTAATGAAAAACTGTTTTTT.

The CDR3 region has the DNA TGCGCCAGCAGCGTCGACTCGAACACCGGGGAGCTGTTTTTT. It is translated as CASSVDSNTGELFF. V usage is TRBV5-1 and J usage is TRBJ2-2; the D is unclear. The V gene's germline CDR1 is SGHRS and CDR2 YFSETQ. CDR3 length: 14 amino acids. V lost 4 bases, J lost 0 bases, and 7 bases lay in between.